The 3 T cell receptor beta chains below were found in one sample sequenced in a study of blood T cell repertoires in COVID-19. TCRdb's copy holds only in-frame clones and misses some; the assay was immunoSEQ multiplex PCR. The repertoire holds 120,000 or so clones, with about 70% as singletons. The sequenced sample was peripheral blood. These receptors came from a woman aged 60-75 years with acute or convalescent COVID-19.

The chain uses TRBV5-1 and TRBJ2-6; 8 nucleotides match TRBD1. The CDR3 sequence is 17 residues long. The J segment lost 1 base and the V segment lost 0 bases, leaving 3 bases of the junction unmatched. Germline values: CDR1 SGHRS, CDR2 YFSETQ. The CDR3 is CASSLGTGPSGANVLTF. Here the CDR3 DNA reads TGCGCCAGCAGCTTGGGGACAGGGCCTTCTGGGGCCAACGTCCTGACTTTC. Using reference TRBV5-1 and TRBJ2-6 for the parts outside the CDR3, the full variable domain is KAGVTQTPRYLIKTRGQQVTLSCSPISGHRSVSWYQQTPGQGLQFLFEYFSETQRNKGNFPGRFSGRQFSNSRSEMNVSTLELGDSALYLCASSLGTGPSGANVLTFGAGSRLTVL.

This chain connects TRBV10-3 to TRBJ1-1; no firm D call. Looked up from germline, CDR1 is ENHRY and CDR2 is SYGVKD. The CDR3 extends over 12 amino acids. V lost 10 bases, J lost 6 bases, and 15 bases lay in between. The CDR3 DNA sequence: TGTGCCACCGCGGAGTATGAGGCTGAAGCTTTCTTT. Translating gives CATAEYEAEAFF.

This sequence joins TRBV6-2 or TRBV6-3 and TRBJ2-4; 7 bases align to TRBD1. Germline lookup yields CDR1 MNHEY and CDR2 SVGEGT. This CDR3 has 19 residues. With V trimmed by 5 bases and J by 1 base, 17 bases remained unmatched. Here the CDR3 DNA reads TGTGCCAGCAGTCCACCGGGACAGAACCAGTTACGCGCCAAAAACATTCAGTACTTC. It yields the protein CASSPPGQNQLRAKNIQYF.